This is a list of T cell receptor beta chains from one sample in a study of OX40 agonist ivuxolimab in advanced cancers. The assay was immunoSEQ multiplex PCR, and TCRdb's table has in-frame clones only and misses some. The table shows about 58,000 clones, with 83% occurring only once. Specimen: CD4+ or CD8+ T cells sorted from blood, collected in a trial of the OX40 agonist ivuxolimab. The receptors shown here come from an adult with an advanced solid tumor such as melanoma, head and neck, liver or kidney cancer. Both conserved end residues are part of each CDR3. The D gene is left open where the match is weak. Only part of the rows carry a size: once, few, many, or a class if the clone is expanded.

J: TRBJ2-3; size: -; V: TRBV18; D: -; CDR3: CASSAGSTDTQYF; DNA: TGTGCCAGCTCCGCGGGGAGCACAGATACGCAGTATTTT
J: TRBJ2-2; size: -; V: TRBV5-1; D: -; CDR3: CASSGSGGGTGELFF; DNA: TGCGCCAGCAGCGGGAGTGGGGGCGGCACCGGGGAGCTGTTTTTT
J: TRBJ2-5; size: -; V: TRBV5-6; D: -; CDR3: CASRGLPGAQETQYF; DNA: TGTGCCAGCAGGGGGTTACCGGGAGCCCAAGAGACCCAGTACTTC
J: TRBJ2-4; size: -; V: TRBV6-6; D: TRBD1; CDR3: CASSHGQGVSNIQYF; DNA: TGTGCCAGCAGCCACGGACAGGGAGTCTCGAACATTCAGTACTTC
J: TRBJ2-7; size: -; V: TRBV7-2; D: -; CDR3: CASRTTDSYEQYF; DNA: TGTGCCAGCAGGACCACGGACTCCTACGAGCAGTACTTC
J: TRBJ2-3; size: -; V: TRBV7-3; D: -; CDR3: CASSFRGTDTQYF; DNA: TGTGCCAGCAGCTTTCGGGGCACAGATACGCAGTATTTT
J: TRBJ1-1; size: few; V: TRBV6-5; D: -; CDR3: CASRDSQTYTEAFF; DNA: TGTGCCAGCAGGGATTCACAAACGTACACTGAAGCTTTCTTT
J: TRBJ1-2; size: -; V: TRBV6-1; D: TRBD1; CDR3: CASRDRVYGYTF; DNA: TGTGCCAGCAGGGACAGGGTCTATGGCTACACCTTC
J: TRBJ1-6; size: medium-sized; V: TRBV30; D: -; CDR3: CAWKRSSPLHF; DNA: TGTGCCTGGAAGCGCAGTTCACCCCTCCACTTT
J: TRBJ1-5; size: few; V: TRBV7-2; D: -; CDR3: CASSQAARQPQHF; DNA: TGTGCCAGCAGCCAAGCCGCCCGTCAGCCCCAGCATTTT
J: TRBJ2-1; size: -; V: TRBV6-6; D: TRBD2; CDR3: CASMTSGGVNEQFF; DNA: TGTGCCAGCATGACTAGCGGGGGGGTTAATGAGCAGTTCTTC
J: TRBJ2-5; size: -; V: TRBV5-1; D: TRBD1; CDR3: CASSATDREETQYF; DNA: TGCGCCAGCAGCGCAACGGACAGGGAAGAGACCCAGTACTTC
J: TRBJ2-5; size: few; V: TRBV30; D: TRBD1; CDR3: CAWSYNRGEKDQETQYF; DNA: TGTGCCTGGAGTTACAACAGGGGAGAGAAGGACCAAGAGACCCAGTACTTC
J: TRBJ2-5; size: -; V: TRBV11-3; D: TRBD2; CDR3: CASERGSQASSQETQYF; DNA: TGTGCCAGTGAGCGGGGTTCGCAGGCCTCTTCTCAAGAGACCCAGTACTTC
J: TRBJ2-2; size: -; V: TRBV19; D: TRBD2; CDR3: CASNTGGTGELFF; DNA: TGTGCCAGTAACACGGGGGGGACCGGGGAGCTGTTTTTT
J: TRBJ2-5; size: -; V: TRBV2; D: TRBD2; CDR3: CASRTLAGGGETQYF; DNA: TGTGCCAGCAGAACCCTAGCGGGGGGTGGTGAGACCCAGTACTTC
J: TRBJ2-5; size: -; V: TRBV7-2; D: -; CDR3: CASSLSGPSLGTQYF; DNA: TGTGCCAGCAGCTTATCTGGCCCGAGCCTCGGGACCCAGTACTTC
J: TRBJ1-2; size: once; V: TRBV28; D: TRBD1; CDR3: CASSPATGEKGYTF; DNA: TGTGCCAGCAGTCCTGCAACAGGGGAGAAAGGCTACACCTTC
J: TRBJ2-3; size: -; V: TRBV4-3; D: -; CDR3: CASSQAGGTDTQYF; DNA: TGCGCCAGCAGCCAGGCGGGCGGCACAGATACGCAGTATTTT
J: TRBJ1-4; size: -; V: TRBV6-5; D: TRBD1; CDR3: CASSSQQGAVEKLFF; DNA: TGTGCCAGCAGCTCCCAACAGGGGGCGGTCGAAAAACTGTTTTTT
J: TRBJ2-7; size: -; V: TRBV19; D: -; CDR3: CASSKGRGEEQYF; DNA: TGTGCCAGTAGTAAGGGCAGGGGAGAAGAGCAGTACTTC
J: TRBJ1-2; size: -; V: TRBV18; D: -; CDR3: CASSPPGGDYGYTF; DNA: TGTGCCAGCTCACCGCCGGGGGGCGACTATGGCTACACCTTC
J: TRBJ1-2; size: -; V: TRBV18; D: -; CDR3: CASSPEEKIYGYTF; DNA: TGTGCCAGCTCACCAGAAGAGAAGATCTATGGCTACACCTTC
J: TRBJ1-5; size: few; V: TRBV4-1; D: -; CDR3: CASSQVQGNQPQHF; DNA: TGCGCCAGCAGCCAAGTACAGGGAAATCAGCCCCAGCATTTT
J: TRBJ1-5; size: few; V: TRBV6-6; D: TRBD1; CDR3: CASRGQGALRTQHF; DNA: TGTGCCAGCAGGGGACAGGGGGCCCTTAGGACCCAGCATTTT
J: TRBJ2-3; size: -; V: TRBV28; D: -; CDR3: CASSPGSQGTDTQYF; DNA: TGTGCCAGCAGTCCGGGTTCACAAGGGACAGATACGCAGTATTTT
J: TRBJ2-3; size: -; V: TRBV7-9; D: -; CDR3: CASSLPGREEYF; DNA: TGTGCCAGCAGCTTGCCGGGCAGGGAGGAGTATTTT
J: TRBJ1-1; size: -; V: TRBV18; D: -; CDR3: CASSPVVLRQMNTEAFF; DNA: TGTGCCAGCTCACCAGTCGTCTTGCGGCAGATGAACACTGAAGCTTTCTTT
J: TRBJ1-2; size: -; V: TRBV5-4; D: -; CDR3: CASSSFTGYLGYTF; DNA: TGTGCCAGCAGCTCCTTCACAGGGTACTTGGGCTACACCTTC
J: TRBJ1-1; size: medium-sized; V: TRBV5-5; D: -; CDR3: CASSYNSGSEAFF; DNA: TGTGCCAGCAGCTACAACTCAGGCTCTGAAGCTTTCTTT
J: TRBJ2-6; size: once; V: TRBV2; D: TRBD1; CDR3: CASTQGAGGANVLTF; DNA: TGTGCCAGCACCCAGGGGGCTGGTGGGGCCAACGTCCTGACTTTC
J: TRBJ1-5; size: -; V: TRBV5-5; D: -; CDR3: CASSLSGVNQPQHF; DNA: TGTGCCAGCAGCTTGAGCGGTGTCAATCAGCCCCAGCATTTT
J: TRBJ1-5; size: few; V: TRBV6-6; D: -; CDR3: CASSRDSNQPQHF; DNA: TGTGCCAGCAGTAGGGACAGCAATCAGCCCCAGCATTTT
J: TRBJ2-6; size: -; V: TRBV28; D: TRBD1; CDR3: CASSLWKLWQGALSGANVLTF; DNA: TGTGCCAGCAGTTTATGGAAGTTATGGCAGGGGGCCCTCTCTGGGGCCAACGTCCTGACTTTC